These T cell receptor beta chains were read from a single sample in a study of T cell responses to AZD1222 COVID-19 vaccine. The data were produced by immunoSEQ multiplex PCR, yet TCRdb's version contains in-frame clones alone and is incomplete. This table holds under 100,000 clones, approximately 90% found once. The sample consisted of peripheral blood, taken 28 days after the second AZD1222 dose. The source of these receptors is an adult who received the AZD1222 COVID-19 vaccine. CDR3s leave out the opening cysteine and the closing phenylalanine or tryptophan. The size entry is marked missing in some rows and otherwise reads once, few, many or a size class.

11,TRBV2,TRBJ1-2,.,ASSADAGYGYT
15,TRBV3-1/TRBV3-2,TRBJ2-3,.,ASSRRGGGKLTDTQY
14,TRBV6-2/TRBV6-3,TRBJ1-5,once,ASSYKGADSNQPQH
12,TRBV7-2,TRBJ1-2,.,ASSPISDLYGYT
8,TRBV10-3,TRBJ2-7,.,AIGQVEQY
13,TRBV2,TRBJ1-5,few,ASSVGLLGNQPQH
14,TRBV4-3,TRBJ1-4,.,ASSQETPTTNEKLF
11,TRBV24-1,TRBJ1-2,.,ATSEGTLYGYT
14,TRBV27,TRBJ2-1,.,ASRLAGGLAYNEQF
11,TRBV27,TRBJ1-1,.,ASSLAGNTEAF
14,TRBV5-4,TRBJ2-1,.,ASSLGGGGAYNEQF
12,TRBV28,TRBJ1-5,once,ASSETDFGQPQH
12,TRBV6-6,TRBJ1-5,.,ASTIQGLNQPQH
13,TRBV5-1,TRBJ1-5,once,ASSLGKGGNQPQH
11,TRBV5-1,TRBJ2-3,.,ASSSSPTDTQY
12,TRBV4-1,TRBJ2-7,once,ASSQVRLSYEQY
11,TRBV24-1,TRBJ2-7,.,ATSDRGPLRQY
13,TRBV5-8,TRBJ1-1,.,ASSSRDRTRTEAF
13,TRBV7-9,TRBJ2-7,.,ASSPGLAEVYEQY
10,TRBV4-3,TRBJ2-7,.,ASSQDWSEQY
13,TRBV7-9,TRBJ1-6,.,ASSPAVGGNSPLH
11,TRBV29-1,TRBJ1-2,.,SVWTGGNYGYT
12,TRBV21-1,TRBJ1-1,.,ASSEEGTLTEAF
13,TRBV7-2,TRBJ1-5,.,ASSLEAGLNQPQH
14,TRBV2,TRBJ1-6,.,ASSSSPGAQISPLH
15,TRBV30,TRBJ1-3,.,AWSDLGPTHSGNTIY
14,TRBV19,TRBJ2-3,once,ASSIDFLLSTDTQY
15,TRBV13,TRBJ2-1,.,ASSGEISGGIYNEQF
10,TRBV5-4,TRBJ1-3,.,ASSRSGNTIY
11,TRBV2,TRBJ2-3,.,ASRDRGTDTQY
11,TRBV7-2,TRBJ1-1,.,ASSSSVGTEAF
10,TRBV30,TRBJ2-7,.,AWEQGVYEQY
11,TRBV29-1,TRBJ2-3,.,SAGPGGTDTQY
12,TRBV28,TRBJ1-5,.,ASTGHRSNQPQH
11,TRBV11-2,TRBJ1-1,.,ASSFFRSTEAF
14,TRBV5-6,TRBJ1-4,.,ASSLERTGIREKLF
12,TRBV5-4,TRBJ1-2,.,ASSLVGGPYGYT
15,TRBV7-2,TRBJ1-5,.,ASSLALVPHSNQPQH
17,TRBV30,TRBJ1-4,.,AWSGYDRVTPTTNEKLF
13,TRBV3-1/TRBV3-2,TRBJ2-7,once,ASSQDSSSSYEQY
14,TRBV2,TRBJ1-6,.,ASSVLGGRPGSPLH
11,TRBV7-9,TRBJ1-1,.,ASTRISNTEAF